These 20 T cell receptor beta chains were all obtained from the same sample, sequenced in a study of T cell repertoires in cytomegalovirus infection. What these receptors recognize is not known. One entry per CDR3 protein results from TCRdb running MiXCR on the reads. This table has some 200,000 distinct CDR3 sequences, roughly 34% appearing once. Sample: CD8+ T cells from cultured PBMCs, taken from culture after CMV antigen stimulation. These receptors all stem from a human donor in good health (CMV status not recorded). Some clones in this sample may be carry-over from other donors' samples.

As concerns this clonotype: Given a much more abundant clone one base away, this may be a read error. The chain uses TRBV7-9 and TRBJ2-1, with D perhaps TRBD2 (5 bases). The V end was cut by 5 bases, the J end by 5 bases, with 10 bases between. The CDR3 extends over 13 amino acids. Germline V gene lookup returns CDR1 SEHNR and CDR2 FQNEAQ (reference sequence). The CDR3 DNA sequence: TGTGCCAGCAGCGGAGGTCCTGACAATGAGCAGTTCTTC. Its translation: CASSGGPDNEQFF.

This clonotype was picked up a small number of times. The V and J genes are TRBV7-2 and TRBJ2-7; TRBD1 aligns across 10 bases. CDR1 and CDR2 from the germline V gene are SGHTA and FQGNSA. The ends lost 8 bases at V and 2 bases at J; junction bases unmatched: 9. The CDR3 totals 15 residues. The CDR3 reads CASGDRDRGTYEQYF. In DNA, the CDR3 is TGTGCCAGCGGAGATCGGGACAGGGGTACCTACGAGCAGTACTTC.

This clonotype occurred a few times. The chain combines TRBV7-8 with TRBJ2-1; the D gene could be TRBD1 or TRBD2 (5 bases each). Germline CDR1 reads SGHVS; CDR2 reads FQNEAQ. V gave up 4 bases and J gave up 7 bases, with 14 bases separating them. The CDR3 has 14 residues. The CDR3 sequence: CASSWGRFQNEQFF. The CDR3 nucleotides read TGTGCCAGCAGCTGGGGACGGTTCCAAAATGAGCAGTTCTTC.

Of note for this clonotype: One junction end disagrees with the germline gene, perhaps due to a read error. This sequence joins TRBV7-3 and TRBJ1-1; D might be TRBD1 (6 bases). From germline, CDR1 is SGHTA and CDR2 FQGTGA. This CDR3 contains 16 residues. The DNA of the CDR3 is TGTGCCAGCAGCTTACAGGGGTCGTCCTGGAACACTGTAGCTTTCTTT. Encoded protein: CASSLQGSSWNTVAFF. The full variable domain, its missing parts supplied by reference TRBV7-3 and TRBJ1-1, is GAGVSQTPSNKVTEKGKYVELRCDPISGHTALYWYRQSLGQGPEFLIYFQGTGAADDSGLPNDRFFAVRPEGSVSTLKIQRTERGDSAVYLCASSLQGSSWNTVAFFGQGTRLTVV.

The chain employs TRBV7-9 and TRBJ1-5; 9 positions match TRBD1. The CDR3 spans 16 residues. In germline, CDR1 is SEHNR, CDR2 FQNEAQ (reference sequence). Germline trimming cut 5 bases from V and 1 base from J; bases unmatched to any gene: 6. CDR3 protein: CASSEEGQGSNQPQHF. The DNA for the CDR3 is TGTGCCAGCAGCGAAGAGGGACAGGGAAGCAATCAGCCCCAGCATTTT.

CDR3 sequence (DNA): TGTGCCATCAGTGAGTCGGGACTAGCGGGAGTCGTGGTAAATGAGCAGTTCTTC. Translated: CAISESGLAGVVVNEQFF. The chain carries TRBV10-3 and TRBJ2-1; 14 bases are a match to TRBD2. The CDR3 length is 18 residues. Per the germline V gene, CDR1 is ENHRY and CDR2 is SYGVKD. The V segment lost 0 bases and the J segment 7 bases; nucleotides outside the gene matches: 8.

This clonotype turned up a few times. The genes are TRBV11-2 and TRBJ2-5, with D tentatively TRBD1 (6 bases). The CDR3 has 14 amino acids. Germline V gives CDR1 SGHAT, CDR2 FQNNGV. V gave up 4 bases and J gave up 2 bases, with 11 bases separating them. The DNA for the CDR3 is TGTGCCAGCAGCTCACAGGGTCCACAAGAGACCCAGTACTTC. Translating it yields CASSSQGPQETQYF. Using reference TRBV11-2 and TRBJ2-5 for the parts outside the CDR3, the full variable domain is EAGVAQSPRYKIIEKRQSVAFWCNPISGHATLYWYQQILGQGPKLLIQFQNNGVVDDSQLPKDRFSAERLKGVDSTLKIQPAKLEDSAVYLCASSSQGPQETQYFGPGTRLLVL.

CDR3 sequence reads: CASAIAENGEQYF. The DNA for the CDR3 is TGTGCCAGCGCAATCGCGGAAAACGGCGAGCAGTACTTC. The rearrangement joins TRBV28 to TRBJ2-7; D gene uncertain. This CDR3 is built from 13 residues. Between the trimmed V and J ends, which lost 8 bases and 6 bases, there was a span of 17 bases. The germline CDR1 and CDR2 sequences are MDHEN and SYDVKM.

A single count supports this clonotype. The genes are TRBV15 and TRBJ2-5; perhaps D is TRBD1 or TRBD2 (6 bases each). Trimming stripped 8 bases from V and 3 bases from J, with 10 bases between. The CDR3 is 12 amino acids. In germline, CDR1 is LNHNV, CDR2 YYDKDF (reference sequence). DNA for the CDR3: TGTGCCACCTCTAGGGGGGAAGAGACCCAGTACTTC. Protein product: CATSRGEETQYF.

CDR3 DNA sequence: TGTGCCAGCAGCCAAGAAAGGAGAAGCGGGGGGTCCGAGCAGTACTTC. It encodes CASSQERRSGGSEQYF. V and J are TRBV4-2 and TRBJ2-7, with TRBD2 matching 9 bases. Germline-derived CDR1 and CDR2 are LGHNA and YNFKEQ. The V segment lost 0 bases and the J segment 6 bases; nucleotides outside the gene matches: 9. There are 16 residues in the CDR3.

This clonotype was recorded a few times. The rearrangement links TRBV9 to TRBJ2-2, with a tentative D call TRBD1 (5 bases). Trimming pared 5 bases from V and 1 base from J, leaving 6 bases between. The CDR3 is 13 residues long. Germline values: CDR1 SGDLS, CDR2 YYNGEE. The CDR3 loop is CASRQGNTGELFF. The CDR3 DNA is TGTGCCAGCAGGCAGGGGAACACCGGGGAGCTGTTTTTT.

In this sample, this clonotype turned up a few times. The genes are TRBV27 and TRBJ1-1, with D uncertain. The CDR3 totals 15 residues. Trimming cost V 2 bases and J 5 bases, with 15 bases left between them. Germline CDR1 and CDR2: MNHEY and SMNVEV (reference sequence). CDR3 loop: CASSLGSGIGTEAFF. As DNA, the CDR3 is TGTGCCAGCAGTTTAGGTTCGGGGATTGGGACTGAAGCTTTCTTT.

This clonotype was observed a handful of times. The chain uses TRBV7-2 and TRBJ2-7; D may be TRBD2 (5 bases). This CDR3 is 15 amino acids long. Trimming took off 1 base at V and 3 bases at J, with 13 bases between the two ends. Germline CDR1 SGHTA, CDR2 FQGNSA. This CDR3 reads CASSLGGLSGYEQYF. The CDR3 DNA is TGTGCCAGCAGCTTAGGGGGTCTAAGCGGCTACGAGCAGTACTTC.

This clonotype has ten or more counts. Mismatch with germline at one junction end may stem from a read error. V gene TRBV20-1 combines with J gene TRBJ2-3; TRBD2 is a possible D gene (7 bases). Germline V lookup: CDR1 DFQATT, CDR2 SNEGSKA (reference sequence). This CDR3 has 13 residues. The CDR3 is CSAIGGGADTQYF. CDR3 sequence (DNA): TGCAGCGCTATCGGAGGGGGGGCAGATACGCAGTATTTT.

This clonotype has just a few counts. The chain recombines TRBV27 with TRBJ1-1, with D perhaps TRBD1 (6 bases). The germline V gene has CDR1 MNHEY and CDR2 SMNVEV (reference sequence). The CDR3 totals 11 residues. V shed 6 bases and J shed 10 bases, with 12 bases lying between them. The CDR3 is CASSHRDAAFF. The CDR3 DNA reads as TGTGCCAGCAGCCACAGGGATGCAGCTTTCTTT.

This clonotype has a handful of counts. J is TRBJ2-7 and V is TRBV19, with D unclear. Germline V gene data show CDR1 as LNHDA and CDR2 as SQIVND (reference sequence). V was shortened by 1 base and J by 1 base, with 8 bases between the two germline ends. The CDR3 is 14 residues long. The CDR3 protein is CASSIGAGSYEQYF. CDR3 bases: TGTGCCAGTAGTATAGGCGCAGGATCCTACGAGCAGTACTTC.

The J gene is TRBJ1-1, the V gene TRBV7-8; D not certain. Trimming removed 2 bases from V and 3 bases from J, with 7 bases in between. Germline assignment: CDR1 SGHVS and CDR2 FQNEAQ. CDR3 size: 13 residues. In DNA, the CDR3 is TGTGCCAGCAGCTTAAGTCGAGACACTGAAGCTTTCTTT. Protein product: CASSLSRDTEAFF.

This clonotype appeared a few times. The gene calls are TRBV12-3 or TRBV12-4 and TRBJ1-3, with D hard to call. This CDR3 is 11 amino acids long. The ends were cut back, 10 bases at V and 9 bases at J, with 13 bases in the middle. CDR3 in amino acids: CATDWSGTIYF. CDR3 in DNA: TGTGCCACCGACTGGAGCGGCACCATATATTTT.

This chain links TRBV27 with TRBJ2-7; 8 positions match TRBD1. V shed 5 bases and J 2 bases; nucleotides not matched to a gene: 5. This CDR3 comprises 14 residues. Germline assignment: CDR1 MNHEY and CDR2 SMNVEV (reference sequence). The CDR3 reads CASSPGQGTYEQYF. CDR3 nucleotide sequence: TGTGCCAGCAGTCCCGGACAGGGAACCTACGAGCAGTACTTC.

This clonotype occurred a few times. V gene TRBV12-3 or TRBV12-4 combines with J gene TRBJ2-2; D not resolved. This CDR3 is 14 amino acids long. Trimming left V 5 bases short and J 1 base short, with 8 bases between. The CDR3 DNA reads TGTGCCAGCAGTCCCTGGGTGAACACCGGGGAGCTGTTTTTT. Protein: CASSPWVNTGELFF.